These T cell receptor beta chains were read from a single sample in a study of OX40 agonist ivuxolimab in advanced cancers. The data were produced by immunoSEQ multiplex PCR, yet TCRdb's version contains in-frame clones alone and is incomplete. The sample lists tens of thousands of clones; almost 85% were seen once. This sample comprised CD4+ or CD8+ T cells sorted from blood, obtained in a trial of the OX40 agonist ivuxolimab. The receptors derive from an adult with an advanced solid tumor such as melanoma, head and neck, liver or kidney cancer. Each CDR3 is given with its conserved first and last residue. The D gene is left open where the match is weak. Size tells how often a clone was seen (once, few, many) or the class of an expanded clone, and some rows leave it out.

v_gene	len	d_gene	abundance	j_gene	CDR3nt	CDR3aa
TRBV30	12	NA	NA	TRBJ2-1	TGTGCCTGGAGTGTCGGAGGGCATGAGCAGTTCTTC	CAWSVGGHEQFF
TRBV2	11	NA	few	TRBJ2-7	TGTGCCAGCAGTGGGAGTTACGAGCAGTACTTC	CASSGSYEQYF
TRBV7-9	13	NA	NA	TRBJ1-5	TGTGCCAGCAGCTTAACTAGCAATCAGCCCCAGCATTTT	CASSLTSNQPQHF
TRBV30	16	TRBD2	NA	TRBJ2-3	TGTGCCGAAGGACTAGCGGGGGTACCCGGCACAGATACGCAGTATTTT	CAEGLAGVPGTDTQYF
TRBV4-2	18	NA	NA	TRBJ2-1	TGTGCCAGCAGCCAAGAGGAAAACTGGGACATTCTTAGGGATGAGCAGTTCTTC	CASSQEENWDILRDEQFF
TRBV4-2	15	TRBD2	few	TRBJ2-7	TGTGCCAGCAGCCAAGAAACTAGCGGGAGCCACGAGCAGTACTTC	CASSQETSGSHEQYF
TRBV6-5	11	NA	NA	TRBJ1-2	TGTGCCAGCAGACGAGGGTTTGGCTACACCTTC	CASRRGFGYTF
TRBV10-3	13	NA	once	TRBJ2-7	TGTGCCATCTCGAGACAGGAGTCCTACGAGCAGTACTTC	CAISRQESYEQYF
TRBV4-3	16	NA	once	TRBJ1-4	TGCGCCAGCAGCCAAGAGGGTTGGGGAACTAATGAAAAACTGTTTTTT	CASSQEGWGTNEKLFF
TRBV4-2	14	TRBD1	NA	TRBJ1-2	TGTGCCAGCAGCCCATCGACAGGGCGTTATGGCTACACCTTC	CASSPSTGRYGYTF
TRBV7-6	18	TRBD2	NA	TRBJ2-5	TGTGCCAGCAGCTTCTCCGGGGGAGCGGGAGGCGGTCAAGAGACCCAGTACTTC	CASSFSGGAGGGQETQYF
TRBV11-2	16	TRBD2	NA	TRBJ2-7	TGTGCCAGCAGCTTAGGGCTAGCGGGAGGCATGTACGAGCAGTACTTC	CASSLGLAGGMYEQYF
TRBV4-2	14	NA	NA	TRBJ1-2	TGTGCCAGCAGCCAAACAGGGCCCATGGAGGGCTACACCTTC	CASSQTGPMEGYTF
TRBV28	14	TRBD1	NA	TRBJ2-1	TGTGCCAGCAGTTTAATGGGACAGGGCTTGGAGCAGTTCTTC	CASSLMGQGLEQFF
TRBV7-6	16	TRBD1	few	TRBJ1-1	TGTGCCAGCAGCTCGGGGACAGGGAAACCGAACACTGAAGCTTTCTTT	CASSSGTGKPNTEAFF
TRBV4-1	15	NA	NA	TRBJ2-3	TGCGCCAGCAGCCGAGAACCGGGGGGCACAGATACGCAGTATTTT	CASSREPGGTDTQYF
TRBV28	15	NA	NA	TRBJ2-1	TGTGCCAGCCGAACTGACCAGAGCTCCTACAATGAGCAGTTCTTC	CASRTDQSSYNEQFF
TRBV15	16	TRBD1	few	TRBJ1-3	TGTGCCACCAGCAGAGATCGACAGGGGTACGGAAACACCATATATTTT	CATSRDRQGYGNTIYF
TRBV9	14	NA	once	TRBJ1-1	TGTGCCAGCAGCGTAGTGGGGGCTCGGGCTGAAGCTTTCTTT	CASSVVGARAEAFF
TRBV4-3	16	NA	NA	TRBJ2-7	TGCGCCAGCAGCCAGGGCCCGGGGCTAGGGTCCTACGAGCAGTACTTC	CASSQGPGLGSYEQYF
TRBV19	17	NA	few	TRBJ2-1	TGTGCCAGTAGTATAGAGGGCAGGGAAGGGGTTTACAATGAGCAGTTCTTC	CASSIEGREGVYNEQFF
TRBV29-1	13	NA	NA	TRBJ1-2	TGCAGCGTTGTCGGGGGTTCTCGCTATGGCTACACCTTC	CSVVGGSRYGYTF
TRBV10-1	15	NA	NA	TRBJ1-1	TGCGCCAGCAGAAATATGACAGGAACGAACACTGAAGCTTTCTTT	CASRNMTGTNTEAFF
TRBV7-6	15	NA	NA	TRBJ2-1	TGTGCCAGCAGCTTAGCGTCCTTCCTCGACGGTGAGCAGTTCTTC	CASSLASFLDGEQFF
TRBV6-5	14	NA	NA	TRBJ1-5	TGTGCCAGCAGCCAGTCTCACCAGAGGCAGCCCCAGCATTTT	CASSQSHQRQPQHF
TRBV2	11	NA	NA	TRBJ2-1	TGTGCCAGCAGTTGGGGGAATGAGCAGTTCTTC	CASSWGNEQFF
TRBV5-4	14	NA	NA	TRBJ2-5	TGTGCCAGCAAGGTAGACTTGAAACAAGAGACCCAGTACTTC	CASKVDLKQETQYF
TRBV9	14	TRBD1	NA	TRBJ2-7	TGTGCCAGCAGCCCCTCGACAGGGTGGAACGAGCAGTACTTC	CASSPSTGWNEQYF
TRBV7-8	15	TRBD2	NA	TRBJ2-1	TGTGCCAGCAGCCCCGGTGGGGGGGACGACAATGAGCAGTTCTTC	CASSPGGGDDNEQFF
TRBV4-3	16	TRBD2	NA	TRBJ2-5	TGCGCCAGCAGCCATTCTGTTAGCGGGTGGGGAGAGACCCAGTACTTC	CASSHSVSGWGETQYF
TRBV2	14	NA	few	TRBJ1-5	TGTGCCAGCAGTGGCCGAGCCGTCAATCAGCCCCAGCATTTT	CASSGRAVNQPQHF
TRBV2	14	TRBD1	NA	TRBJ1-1	TGTGCCAGCAGTTCACAGGGGGTGAACACTGAAGCTTTCTTT	CASSSQGVNTEAFF
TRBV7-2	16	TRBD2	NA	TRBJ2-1	TGTGCCAGCAGTCGGACTAGCGGGGGCTCCTACAATGAGCAGTTCTTC	CASSRTSGGSYNEQFF
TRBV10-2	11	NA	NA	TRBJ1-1	TGCGCCAGCAGTGAGTACACTGAAGCTTTCTTT	CASSEYTEAFF
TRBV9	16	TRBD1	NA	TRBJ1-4	TGTGCCAGCAGCCGGGGACAGGGGGGCTATAATGAAAAACTGTTTTTT	CASSRGQGGYNEKLFF
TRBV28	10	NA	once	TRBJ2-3	TGTGCCAGCCCCACAGATACGCAGTATTTT	CASPTDTQYF
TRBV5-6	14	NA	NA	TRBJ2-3	TGTGCCAGCAGCTTGGGGGCATACACAGATACGCAGTATTTT	CASSLGAYTDTQYF
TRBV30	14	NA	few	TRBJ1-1	TGTGCCTGGAACCTTGGAGGACAGCTTTCTGAAGCTTTCTTT	CAWNLGGQLSEAFF
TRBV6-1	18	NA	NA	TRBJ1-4	TGTGCCAGCAGTGACCTATACTACCAAGGGCAGGGGCCTAAGAAACTGTTTTTT	CASSDLYYQGQGPKKLFF
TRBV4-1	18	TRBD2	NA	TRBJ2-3	TGCGCCAGCAGCCAACGGACTAGAACGGTGGGGGGCACAGATACGCAGTATTTT	CASSQRTRTVGGTDTQYF
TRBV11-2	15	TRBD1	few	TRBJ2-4	TGTGCCAGCAGTTTTACACAGGGGGCACGGAACATTCAGTACTTC	CASSFTQGARNIQYF
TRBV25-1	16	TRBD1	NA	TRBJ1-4	TGTGCCAGCAGTGCGGGACAGGGTTCAACTAATGAAAAACTGTTTTTT	CASSAGQGSTNEKLFF
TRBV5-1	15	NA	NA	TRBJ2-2	TGCGCCAGCAGCTTGGGCTCACGCACGGCCGGGGAGCTGTTTTTT	CASSLGSRTAGELFF
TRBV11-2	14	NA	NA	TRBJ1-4	TGTGCCAGCAGCTTAAGTCGGGTAGGGGGAAAACTGTTTTTT	CASSLSRVGGKLFF